Listed below are T cell receptor beta chains from one sample, sequenced in a study of response to subunit inactivated influenza vaccine. TCRdb recomputed calls from the RT-PCR reads with MiXCR, one row per CDR3 protein. The profile shows a few hundred thousand distinct CDR3 sequences, under 8.5% of them singletons. The sequencing here drew on PBMCs from blood, taken approximately 25 months after vaccination. Every receptor here comes from a man aged 45 to 75 who received an inactivated influenza vaccine. The CDR3 runs from the conserved cysteine through the conserved F or W. The order of the fields is D gene, V gene, J gene, clone size, CDR3 protein, CDR3 DNA. D genes are given only for firm matches. Clone sizes are given selectively: once, few, many, or a class where the clone is expanded.

-	TRBV11-1	TRBJ2-1	few	CASSLPPGTKEPDNEQFF	TGTGCCAGCAGCTTACCTCCGGGGACAAAAGAACCCGACAATGAGCAGTTCTTC
TRBD2	TRBV3-1	TRBJ2-3	-	CACSQDWASGTTDTQYF	TGTGCCTGCAGCCAAGATTGGGCTAGCGGAACCACAGATACGCAGTATTTT
TRBD1	TRBV9	TRBJ2-2	many	CASSGGPGQGANTGELFF	TGTGCCAGCAGCGGAGGCCCTGGGCAGGGGGCAAACACCGGGGAGCTGTTTTTT
-	TRBV24-1	TRBJ2-1	-	CATSDFVGDNEQFF	TGTGCCACCAGTGATTTTGTGGGGGACAATGAGCAGTTCTTC
-	TRBV5-1	TRBJ2-2	many	CASSFGGTTGELFF	TGCGCCAGCAGCTTCGGGGGTACAACCGGGGAGCTGTTTTTT
TRBD2	TRBV12-3/TRBV12-4	TRBJ2-7	few	CASSLIAGGPSYEQYF	TGTGCCAGCAGTTTAATCGCGGGAGGGCCGTCCTACGAGCAGTACTTC
-	TRBV20-1	TRBJ1-1	-	CSARGGKGGRTEAFF	TGCAGTGCTAGAGGAGGGAAGGGGGGAAGGACTGAAGCTTTCTTT
-	TRBV28	TRBJ2-1	few	CASSLQGGAHYNEQFF	TGTGCCAGCAGTTTGCAAGGCGGGGCCCACTACAATGAGCAGTTCTTC
-	TRBV20-1	TRBJ2-1	many	CSARDRGQYNEQFF	TGCAGTGCTAGAGACCGGGGGCAGTACAATGAGCAGTTCTTC
-	TRBV29-1	TRBJ1-2	few	CSVEATGKNYGYTF	TGCAGCGTTGAAGCGACGGGCAAGAACTATGGCTACACCTTC
TRBD1	TRBV2	TRBJ2-7	-	CASKGQGASRYEQYF	TGTGCCAGCAAAGGGCAGGGGGCGAGTCGGTACGAGCAGTACTTC
TRBD2	TRBV7-2	TRBJ2-2	-	CASSLGGGVNTGELFF	TGTGCCAGCAGCTTAGGCGGGGGGGTAAACACCGGGGAGCTGTTTTTT
-	TRBV20-1	TRBJ2-5	many	CSAINPGPYQQTQYF	TGCAGTGCTATTAACCCGGGCCCTTACCAACAGACCCAGTACTTC
TRBD1	TRBV6-2/TRBV6-3	TRBJ1-5	few	CASRDRVAQPQHF	TGTGCCAGCAGGGACAGGGTTGCTCAGCCCCAGCATTTT
-	TRBV5-1	TRBJ2-3	many	CASSAFSTDTQYF	TGCGCCAGCAGCGCCTTTAGCACAGATACGCAGTATTTT
-	TRBV28	TRBJ2-1	many	CASRTFNSYNEQFF	TGTGCCAGCAGGACATTCAACTCCTACAATGAGCAGTTCTTC
-	TRBV4-1	TRBJ2-5	few	CASSQDLQGATQETQYF	TGCGCCAGCAGCCAAGATCTGCAAGGGGCGACCCAAGAGACCCAGTACTTC
TRBD2	TRBV6-1	TRBJ2-5	-	CASSPWTSGTGTQYF	TGTGCCAGCAGTCCATGGACTAGCGGGACTGGGACCCAGTACTTC
TRBD2	TRBV12-3/TRBV12-4	TRBJ2-1	many	CASSQGLAYNEQFF	TGTGCCAGCAGCCAGGGACTAGCCTACAATGAGCAGTTCTTC
-	TRBV7-2	TRBJ2-7	many	CASSPRRSYEQYF	TGTGCCAGCAGCCCTAGAAGGTCCTACGAGCAGTACTTC
-	TRBV12-5	TRBJ1-5	few	CASGFTAGNQPQHF	TGTGCTAGTGGTTTTACGGCGGGCAATCAGCCCCAGCATTTT
-	TRBV28	TRBJ2-3	few	CASTAPGQRPTDTQYF	TGTGCCAGCACCGCCCCGGGACAAAGACCCACAGATACGCAGTATTTT
TRBD2	TRBV20-1	TRBJ2-1	many	CSARTNSGSEQFF	TGCAGTGCTAGAACGAATAGCGGGAGTGAGCAGTTCTTC
-	TRBV11-2	TRBJ1-5	many	CASSLGQGFGQPQHF	TGTGCCAGCAGCTTAGGTCAGGGGTTTGGTCAGCCCCAGCATTTT
-	TRBV15	TRBJ2-2	-	CATSREALVAGELFF	TGTGCCACCAGCAGAGAGGCTCTGGTGGCCGGGGAGCTGTTTTTT
-	TRBV5-6	TRBJ1-6	few	CASSLSSLPLHF	TGTGCCAGCAGCCTCAGCTCCCTACCCCTCCACTTT
-	TRBV11-2	TRBJ1-1	many	CASSLAGQLNTEAFF	TGTGCCAGCAGCTTAGCGGGTCAGCTAAACACTGAAGCTTTCTTT
TRBD2	TRBV30	TRBJ2-7	few	CAWSVWGGVRYEQYF	TGTGCCTGGAGTGTCTGGGGGGGGGTTAGATACGAGCAGTACTTC
TRBD2	TRBV28	TRBJ2-7	few	CASRSPGGSSYEQYF	TGTGCCAGCAGAAGTCCTGGCGGGAGCTCCTACGAGCAGTACTTC
-	TRBV2	TRBJ2-7	many	CASSPEREQYF	TGTGCCAGCAGTCCCGAACGGGAGCAGTACTTC
-	TRBV5-6	TRBJ2-4	few	CASSFLGGAKNIQYF	TGTGCCAGCAGCTTCTTGGGAGGCGCCAAAAACATTCAGTACTTC
TRBD1	TRBV6-5	TRBJ1-1	-	CASSYSRTGGLGYTEAFF	TGTGCCAGCAGTTACTCGCGGACAGGGGGCTTGGGGTACACTGAAGCTTTCTTT
-	TRBV30	TRBJ2-7	-	CACRRDGTYEQYF	TGTGCCTGCCGCCGGGACGGCACCTACGAGCAGTACTTC
-	TRBV29-1	TRBJ2-1	many	CSVTRDSPYEQFF	TGCAGCGTGACCCGGGACTCCCCCTATGAGCAGTTCTTC
-	TRBV4-1	TRBJ1-5	-	CASRKGTVGHQPQHF	TGCGCCAGCAGAAAAGGCACGGTCGGGCATCAGCCCCAGCATTTT
TRBD1	TRBV5-1	TRBJ1-2	many	CASSFYGTGDGYTF	TGCGCCAGCAGCTTTTACGGGACAGGGGATGGCTACACCTTC
TRBD1	TRBV7-2	TRBJ2-1	few	CASSSGTGGLNEQFF	TGTGCCAGCAGTTCTGGGACAGGGGGTTTGAATGAGCAGTTCTTC
-	TRBV5-5	TRBJ2-2	-	CASSSTTVGELFF	TGTGCCAGCAGCTCCACGACTGTCGGGGAGCTGTTTTTT
TRBD2	TRBV20-1	TRBJ2-7	few	CSARVLADLYEQYF	TGCAGTGCTAGAGTACTAGCGGACCTCTACGAGCAGTACTTC
-	TRBV12-3/TRBV12-4	TRBJ2-6	many	CAGRSSGANVLTF	TGTGCCGGCAGGTCCTCTGGGGCCAACGTCCTGACTTTC
-	TRBV7-8	TRBJ2-3	few	CASSSVRVRVDTQYF	TGTGCCAGCAGCTCGGTCAGAGTAAGGGTAGATACGCAGTATTTT
TRBD2	TRBV24-1	TRBJ2-3	many	CAAGGPSDTQYF	TGTGCGGCGGGAGGTCCCTCAGATACGCAGTATTTT
-	TRBV4-2	TRBJ2-7	few	CASSQDGDYEQYF	TGTGCCAGCAGCCAAGATGGGGACTACGAGCAGTACTTC
-	TRBV6-1	TRBJ1-1	-	CASSPIRSLRKDTEAFF	TGTGCCAGCAGTCCTATCAGAAGTCTCCGGAAGGACACTGAAGCTTTCTTT
-	TRBV29-1	TRBJ2-1	many	CSVDADWGNEQFF	TGCAGCGTTGATGCCGATTGGGGGAATGAGCAGTTCTTC